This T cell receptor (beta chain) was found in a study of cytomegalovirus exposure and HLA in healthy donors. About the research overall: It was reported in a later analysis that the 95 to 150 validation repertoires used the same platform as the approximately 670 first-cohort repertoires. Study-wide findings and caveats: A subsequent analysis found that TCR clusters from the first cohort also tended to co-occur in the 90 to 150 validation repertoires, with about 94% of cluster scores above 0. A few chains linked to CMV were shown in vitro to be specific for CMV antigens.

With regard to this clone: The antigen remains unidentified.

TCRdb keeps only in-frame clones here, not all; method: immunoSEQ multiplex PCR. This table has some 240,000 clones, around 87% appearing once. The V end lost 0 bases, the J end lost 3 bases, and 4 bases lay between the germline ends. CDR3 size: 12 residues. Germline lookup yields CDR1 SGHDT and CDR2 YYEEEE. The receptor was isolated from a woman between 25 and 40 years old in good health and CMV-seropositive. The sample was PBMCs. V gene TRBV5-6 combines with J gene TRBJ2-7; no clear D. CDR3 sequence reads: CASSLGLYEQYF. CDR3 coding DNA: TGTGCCAGCAGCTTGGGGCTCTACGAGCAGTACTTC.